This T cell receptor (beta chain) was profiled in a study of T cells in Graves' hyperthyroidism and ophthalmopathy. Whole-study results and caveats: Ophthalmopathy stood apart from stable hyperthyroidism in a 13 V-J model.

RNA transcripts provided the source from which TCR beta CDR3 regions were amplified. A set of HTBI primers served as the primers for a first-round RT-PCR of the TCR CDR3. TCRdb reanalysed the multiplex PCR reads using MiXCR and keeps one entry per CDR3 protein. In the table there are about 510,000 distinct CDR3 sequences, approximately 49% of which are singletons. J was trimmed by 4 bases and V by 4 bases; bases with no gene match: 2. Germline CDR1 is ENHRY and CDR2 is SYGVKD. The CDR3 spans 14 residues. This clonotype was counted a few times. Its matching antigen is unknown. V gene TRBV10-3 combines with J gene TRBJ2-7; 12 positions agree with TRBD1. This TCR derives from an adult woman with Graves' disease, either hyperthyroidism or ophthalmopathy (not recorded which). The sample taken for sequencing was peripheral blood or thyroid tissue (not recorded which). As DNA, the CDR3 is TGTGCCATCAGTGGGGGACAGGGGGCGTACGAGCAGTACTTC. It specifies CAISGGQGAYEQYF.